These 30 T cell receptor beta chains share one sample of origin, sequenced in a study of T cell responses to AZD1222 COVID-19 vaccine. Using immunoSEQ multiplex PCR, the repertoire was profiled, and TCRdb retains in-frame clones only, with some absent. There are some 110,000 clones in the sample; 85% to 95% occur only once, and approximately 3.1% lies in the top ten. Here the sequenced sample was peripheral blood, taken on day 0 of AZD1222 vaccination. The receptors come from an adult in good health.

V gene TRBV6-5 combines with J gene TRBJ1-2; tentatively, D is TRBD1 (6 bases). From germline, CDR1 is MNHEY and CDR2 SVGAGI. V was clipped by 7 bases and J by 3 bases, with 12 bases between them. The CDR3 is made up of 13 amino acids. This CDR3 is CASMDSRHYGYTF. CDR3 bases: TGTGCCAGCATGGACAGCCGGCACTATGGCTACACCTTC.

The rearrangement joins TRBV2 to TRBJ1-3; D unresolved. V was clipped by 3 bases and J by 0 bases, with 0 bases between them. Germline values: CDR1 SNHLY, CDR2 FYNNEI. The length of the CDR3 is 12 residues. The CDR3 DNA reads TGTGCCAGCAGTGACTCTGGAAACACCATATATTTT. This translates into CASSDSGNTIYF.

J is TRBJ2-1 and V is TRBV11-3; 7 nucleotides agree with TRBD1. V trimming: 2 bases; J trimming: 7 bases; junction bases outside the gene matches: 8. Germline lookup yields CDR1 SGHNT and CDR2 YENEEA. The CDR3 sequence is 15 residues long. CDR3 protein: CASSLRTGFGNEQFF. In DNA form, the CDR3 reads TGTGCCAGCAGCTTACGGACAGGCTTTGGAAATGAGCAGTTCTTC.

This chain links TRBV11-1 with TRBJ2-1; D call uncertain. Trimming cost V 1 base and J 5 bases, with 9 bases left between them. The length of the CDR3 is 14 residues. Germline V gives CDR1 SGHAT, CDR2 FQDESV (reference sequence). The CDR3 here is CASSLGTTNNEQFF. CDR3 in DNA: TGTGCCAGCAGCTTAGGGACCACCAACAATGAGCAGTTCTTC.

The CDR3 reads CASSSLFTNEKLFF. The CDR3 DNA sequence: TGTGCCAGTAGCAGCCTATTCACAAATGAAAAACTGTTTTTT. The V call is TRBV19, the J call TRBJ1-4; D uncertain. The CDR3 runs 14 residues. Between the trimmed V and J ends, which lost 6 bases and 5 bases, there was a span of 13 bases. Germline values: CDR1 LNHDA, CDR2 SQIVND (reference sequence).

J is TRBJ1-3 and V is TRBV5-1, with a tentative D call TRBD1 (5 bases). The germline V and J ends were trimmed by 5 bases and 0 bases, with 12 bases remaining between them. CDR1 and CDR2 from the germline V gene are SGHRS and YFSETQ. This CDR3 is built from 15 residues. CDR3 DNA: TGCGCCAGCAGTCCAGGGCCAGACTCTGGAAACACCATATATTTT. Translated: CASSPGPDSGNTIYF. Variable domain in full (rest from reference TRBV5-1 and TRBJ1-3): KAGVTQTPRYLIKTRGQQVTLSCSPISGHRSVSWYQQTPGQGLQFLFEYFSETQRNKGNFPGRFSGRQFSNSRSEMNVSTLELGDSALYLCASSPGPDSGNTIYFGEGSWLTVV.

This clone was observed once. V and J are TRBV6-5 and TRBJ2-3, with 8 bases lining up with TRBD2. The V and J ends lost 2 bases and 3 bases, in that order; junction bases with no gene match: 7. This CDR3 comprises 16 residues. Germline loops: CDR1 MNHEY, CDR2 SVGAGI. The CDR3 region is CASSYPMGGGTDTQYF. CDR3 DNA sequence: TGTGCCAGCAGTTACCCCATGGGCGGGGGGACAGATACGCAGTATTTT.

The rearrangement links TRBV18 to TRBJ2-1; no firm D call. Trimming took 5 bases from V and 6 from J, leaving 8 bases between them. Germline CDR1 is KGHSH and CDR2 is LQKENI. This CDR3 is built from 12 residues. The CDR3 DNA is TGTGCCAGCTCAGGTTGGGCCAATGAGCAGTTCTTC. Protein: CASSGWANEQFF.

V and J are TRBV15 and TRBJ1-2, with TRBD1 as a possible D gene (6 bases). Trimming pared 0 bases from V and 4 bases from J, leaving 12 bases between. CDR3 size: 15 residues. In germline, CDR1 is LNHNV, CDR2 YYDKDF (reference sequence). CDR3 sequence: CATSRESIGGYGYTF. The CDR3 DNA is TGTGCCACCAGCAGAGAGTCGATAGGGGGCTATGGCTACACCTTC.

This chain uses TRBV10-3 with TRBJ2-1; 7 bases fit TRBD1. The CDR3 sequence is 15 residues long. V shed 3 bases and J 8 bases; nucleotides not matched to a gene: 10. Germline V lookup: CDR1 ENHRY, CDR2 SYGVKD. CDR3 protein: CAISEGPGQGDEQFF. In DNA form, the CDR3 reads TGTGCCATCAGTGAAGGCCCGGGCCAGGGGGATGAGCAGTTCTTC.

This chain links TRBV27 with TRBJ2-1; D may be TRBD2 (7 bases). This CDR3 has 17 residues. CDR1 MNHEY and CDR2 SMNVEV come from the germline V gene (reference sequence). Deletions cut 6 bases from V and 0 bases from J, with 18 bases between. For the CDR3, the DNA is TGTGCCAGCAGCTCTAGGGGGGCGGGGGCCTCCTACAATGAGCAGTTCTTC. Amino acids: CASSSRGAGASYNEQFF.

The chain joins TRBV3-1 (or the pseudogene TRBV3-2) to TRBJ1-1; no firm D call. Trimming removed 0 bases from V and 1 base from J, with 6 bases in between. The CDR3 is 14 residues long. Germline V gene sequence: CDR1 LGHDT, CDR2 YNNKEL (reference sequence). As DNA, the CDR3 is TGTGCCAGCAGCCAAGAATACTGGAACACTGAAGCTTTCTTT. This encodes CASSQEYWNTEAFF.

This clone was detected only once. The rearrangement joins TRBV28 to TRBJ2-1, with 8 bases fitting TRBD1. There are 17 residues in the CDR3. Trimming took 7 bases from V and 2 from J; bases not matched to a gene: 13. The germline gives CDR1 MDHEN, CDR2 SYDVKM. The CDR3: CASTQGASGLPYNEQFF. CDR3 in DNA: TGTGCCAGCACCCAGGGGGCCAGCGGACTTCCCTACAATGAGCAGTTCTTC. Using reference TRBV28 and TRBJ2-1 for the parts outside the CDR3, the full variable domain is DVKVTQSSRYLVKRTGEKVFLECVQDMDHENMFWYRQDPGLGLRLIYFSYDVKMKEKGDIPEGYSVSREKKERFSLILESASTNQTSMYLCASTQGASGLPYNEQFFGPGTRLTVL.

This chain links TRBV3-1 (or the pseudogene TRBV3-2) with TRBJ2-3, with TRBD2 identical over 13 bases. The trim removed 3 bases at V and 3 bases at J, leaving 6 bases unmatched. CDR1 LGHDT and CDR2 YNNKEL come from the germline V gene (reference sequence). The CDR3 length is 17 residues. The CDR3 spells CASSQLRTSGSTDTQYF. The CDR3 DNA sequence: TGTGCCAGCAGCCAGCTTAGGACTAGCGGGAGTACAGATACGCAGTATTTT.

CDR3 loop: CASSLGTSGPQETQYF. The CDR3 DNA is TGTGCCAGCAGCTTAGGGACTAGCGGCCCCCAAGAGACCCAGTACTTC. The chain combines TRBV5-6 with TRBJ2-5; 11 bases fit TRBD2. Germline lookup yields CDR1 SGHDT and CDR2 YYEEEE. Trimming at V came to 2 bases and at J to 1 base, leaving 4 bases not matched to a gene. The CDR3 is made up of 16 amino acids.

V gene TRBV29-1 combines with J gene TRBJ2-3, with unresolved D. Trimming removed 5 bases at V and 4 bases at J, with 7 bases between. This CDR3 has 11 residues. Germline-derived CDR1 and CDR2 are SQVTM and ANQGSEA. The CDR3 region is CSVRRADTQYF. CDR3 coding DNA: TGCAGCGTTCGCCGCGCAGATACGCAGTATTTT.

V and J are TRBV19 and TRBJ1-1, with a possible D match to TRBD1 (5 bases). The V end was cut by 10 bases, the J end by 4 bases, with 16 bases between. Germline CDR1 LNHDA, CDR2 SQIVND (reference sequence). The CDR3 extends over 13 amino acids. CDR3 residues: CATHTGGGTEAFF. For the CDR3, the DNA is TGTGCCACCCACACTGGCGGGGGCACTGAAGCTTTCTTT.

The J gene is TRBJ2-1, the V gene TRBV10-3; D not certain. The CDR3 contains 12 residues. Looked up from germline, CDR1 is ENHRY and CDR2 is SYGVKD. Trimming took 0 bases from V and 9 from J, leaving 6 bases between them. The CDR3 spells CAISESMGEQFF. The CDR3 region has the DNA TGTGCCATCAGTGAGTCGATGGGTGAGCAGTTCTTC.

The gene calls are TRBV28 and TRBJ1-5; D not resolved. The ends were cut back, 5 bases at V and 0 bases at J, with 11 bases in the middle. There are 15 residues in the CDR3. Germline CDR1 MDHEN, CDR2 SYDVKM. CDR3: CASSHGFNSNQPQHF. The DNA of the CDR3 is TGTGCCAGCAGTCACGGATTCAATAGCAATCAGCCCCAGCATTTT. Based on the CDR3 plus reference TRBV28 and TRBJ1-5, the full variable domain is DVKVTQSSRYLVKRTGEKVFLECVQDMDHENMFWYRQDPGLGLRLIYFSYDVKMKEKGDIPEGYSVSREKKERFSLILESASTNQTSMYLCASSHGFNSNQPQHFGDGTRLSIL.

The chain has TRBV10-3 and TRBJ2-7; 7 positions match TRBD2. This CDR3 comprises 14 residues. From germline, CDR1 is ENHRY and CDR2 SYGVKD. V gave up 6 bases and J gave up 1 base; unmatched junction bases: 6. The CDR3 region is CAIRAGVASYEQYF. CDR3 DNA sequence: TGTGCCATCAGGGCGGGAGTCGCTTCCTACGAGCAGTACTTC.

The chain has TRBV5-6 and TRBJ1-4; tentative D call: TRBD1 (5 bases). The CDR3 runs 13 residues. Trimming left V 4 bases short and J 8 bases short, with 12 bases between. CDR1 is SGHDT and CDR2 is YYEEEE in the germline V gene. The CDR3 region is CASSPAGSEKLFF. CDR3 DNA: TGTGCCAGCAGCCCCGCAGGGAGCGAAAAACTGTTTTTT.

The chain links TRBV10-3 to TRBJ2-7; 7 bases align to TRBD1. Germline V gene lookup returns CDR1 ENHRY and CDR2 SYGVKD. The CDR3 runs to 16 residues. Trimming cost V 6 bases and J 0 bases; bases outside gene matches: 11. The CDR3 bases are TGTGCCATCAGGACTACCGGGACAGAGGACTCCTACGAGCAGTACTTC. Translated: CAIRTTGTEDSYEQYF.

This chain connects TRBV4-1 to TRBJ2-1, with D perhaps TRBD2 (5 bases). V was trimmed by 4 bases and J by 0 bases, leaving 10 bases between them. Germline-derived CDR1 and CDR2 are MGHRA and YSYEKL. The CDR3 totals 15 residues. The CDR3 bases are TGCGCCAGCAGCCCGAGGGTGAGCTCCTACAATGAGCAGTTCTTC. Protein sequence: CASSPRVSSYNEQFF.

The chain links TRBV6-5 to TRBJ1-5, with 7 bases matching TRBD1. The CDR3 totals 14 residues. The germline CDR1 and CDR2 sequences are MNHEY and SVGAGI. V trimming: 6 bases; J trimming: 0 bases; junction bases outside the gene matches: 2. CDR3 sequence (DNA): TGTGCCAGCAGGAGGGACAGTAGCAATCAGCCCCAGCATTTT. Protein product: CASRRDSSNQPQHF.

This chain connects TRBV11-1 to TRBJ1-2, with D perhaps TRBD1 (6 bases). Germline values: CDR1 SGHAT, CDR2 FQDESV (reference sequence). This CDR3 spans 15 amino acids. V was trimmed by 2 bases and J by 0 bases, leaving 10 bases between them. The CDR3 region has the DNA TGTGCCAGCAGCTTATCGGGGGCGACTAACTATGGCTACACCTTC. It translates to CASSLSGATNYGYTF.

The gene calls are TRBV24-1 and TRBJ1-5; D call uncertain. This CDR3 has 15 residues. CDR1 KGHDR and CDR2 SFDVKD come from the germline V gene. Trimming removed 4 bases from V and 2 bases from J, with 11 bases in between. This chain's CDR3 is CATSDRLSGNQPQHF. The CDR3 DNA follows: TGTGCCACCAGTGACCGTTTAAGCGGCAATCAGCCCCAGCATTTT.

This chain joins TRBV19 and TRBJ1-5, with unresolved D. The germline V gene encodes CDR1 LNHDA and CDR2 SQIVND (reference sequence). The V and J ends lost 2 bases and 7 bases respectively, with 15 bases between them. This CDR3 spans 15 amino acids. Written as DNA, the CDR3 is TGTGCCAGTAGTATATCGGAAGGGTTCAGGCAGCCCCAGCATTTT. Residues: CASSISEGFRQPQHF.

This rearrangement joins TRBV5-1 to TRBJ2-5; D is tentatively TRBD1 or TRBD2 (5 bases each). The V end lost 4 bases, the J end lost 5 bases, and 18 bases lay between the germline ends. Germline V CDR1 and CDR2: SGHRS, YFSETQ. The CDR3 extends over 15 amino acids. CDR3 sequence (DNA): TGCGCCAGCAGCCTCGGGACCGGAGGTGGGGAGACCCAGTACTTC. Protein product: CASSLGTGGGETQYF.

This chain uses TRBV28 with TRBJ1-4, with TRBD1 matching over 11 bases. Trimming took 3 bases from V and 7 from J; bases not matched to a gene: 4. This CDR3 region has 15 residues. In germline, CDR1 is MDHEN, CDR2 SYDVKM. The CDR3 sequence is CASSLVGTGGEKLFF. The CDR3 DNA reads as TGTGCCAGCAGTTTGGTAGGGACAGGGGGTGAAAAACTGTTTTTT.

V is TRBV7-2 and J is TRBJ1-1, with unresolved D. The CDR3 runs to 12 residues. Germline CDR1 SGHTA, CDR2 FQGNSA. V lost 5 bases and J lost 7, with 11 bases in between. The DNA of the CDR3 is TGTGCCAGCAGCATAAGGGATGGTGAAGCTTTCTTT. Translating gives CASSIRDGEAFF.